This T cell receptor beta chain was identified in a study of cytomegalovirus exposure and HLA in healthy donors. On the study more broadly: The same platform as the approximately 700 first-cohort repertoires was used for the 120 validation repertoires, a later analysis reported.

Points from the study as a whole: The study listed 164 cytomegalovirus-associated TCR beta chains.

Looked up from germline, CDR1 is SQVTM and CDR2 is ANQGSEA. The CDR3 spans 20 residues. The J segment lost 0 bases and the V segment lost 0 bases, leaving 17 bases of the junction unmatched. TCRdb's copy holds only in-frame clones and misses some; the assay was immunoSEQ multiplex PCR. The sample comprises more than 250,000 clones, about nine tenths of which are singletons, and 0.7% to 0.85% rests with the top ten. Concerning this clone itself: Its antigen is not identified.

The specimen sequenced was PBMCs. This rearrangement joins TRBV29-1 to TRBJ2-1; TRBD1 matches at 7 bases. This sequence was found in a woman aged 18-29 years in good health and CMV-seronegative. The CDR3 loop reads CSVEERRQGSKTSSYNEQFF. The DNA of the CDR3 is TGCAGCGTTGAAGAGAGGAGACAGGGCTCCAAAACGAGCTCCTACAATGAGCAGTTCTTC.